A single sample gave rise to the 26 T cell receptor beta chains below, sequenced in a study of cytomegalovirus exposure and HLA in healthy donors. PCR involved 60 Vbeta and 13 Jbeta primers. The data were produced by immunoSEQ multiplex PCR, yet TCRdb's version contains in-frame clones alone and is incomplete. The data show 100,000 to 120,000 clones, approximately 86% seen once. Specimen: PBMCs. The receptors come from a man aged 35 to 55 in good health and CMV-seronegative.

Worth noting for this clone: One junction end does not reproduce the germline sequence, and a read error may be involved. The chain couples TRBV19 to TRBJ2-7; TRBD1 matches at 7 bases. The CDR3 runs 24 residues. Germline CDR1 LNHDA, CDR2 SQIVND (reference sequence). As DNA, the CDR3 is TGTGCCGGTAGTACCGGGACAGCCCAAAGCCTACCTTGGAACCCGACCCCGACCCACTACGAGCAGTACTTC. Translating gives CAGSTGTAQSLPWNPTPTHYEQYF.

The CDR3 sequence: CSVTGAIYNEQFF. The CDR3 DNA follows: TGCAGCGTCACAGGGGCGATATACAATGAGCAGTTCTTC. The chain carries TRBV29-1 and TRBJ2-1; 7 positions match TRBD1. V was clipped by 6 bases and J by 4 bases; unmatched bases: 6. The CDR3 is 13 residues long. Germline V gives CDR1 SQVTM, CDR2 ANQGSEA.

The rearrangement uses TRBV7-9 and TRBJ1-3, with D maybe TRBD1 (5 bases). This CDR3 region has 15 residues. Trimming removed 1 base from V and 1 base from J, with 8 bases in between. Germline V CDR1 and CDR2: SEHNR, FQNEAQ (reference sequence). The chain's CDR3 is CASSLEGASGNTIYF. CDR3 nucleotide sequence: TGTGCCAGCAGCTTAGAAGGGGCGTCTGGAAACACCATATATTTT.

V gene TRBV5-4 combines with J gene TRBJ2-7, with D tentatively TRBD1 (6 bases). Trimming pared 3 bases from V and 7 bases from J, leaving 20 bases between. The CDR3 extends over 15 amino acids. CDR1 and CDR2 from the germline V gene are SGHNT and YYREEE (reference sequence). The CDR3 loop reads CASSSVQGPSGEQYF. The CDR3 DNA is TGTGCCAGCAGCTCCGTACAGGGCCCGTCGGGTGAGCAGTACTTC. The full variable domain, its missing parts supplied by reference TRBV5-4 and TRBJ2-7, is ETGVTQSPTHLIKTRGQQVTLRCSSQSGHNTVSWYQQALGQGPQFIFQYYREEENGRGNFPPRFSGLQFPNYSSELNVNALELDDSALYLCASSSVQGPSGEQYFGPGTRLTVT.

This clone was seen a handful of times. The rearrangement joins TRBV30 to TRBJ1-3; the D is unclear. The V and J ends lost 3 bases and 0 bases respectively, with 9 bases between them. Germline V gene data show CDR1 as GTSNPN and CDR2 as SVGIG (reference sequence). This CDR3 has 14 residues. The CDR3 nucleotides read TGTGCCTGGAGCAGACTTAGCTCTGGAAACACCATATATTTT. Its translation: CAWSRLSSGNTIYF.

This clone was counted only a few times. The rearrangement links TRBV2 to TRBJ2-6, with 7 nucleotides matching TRBD2. Germline CDR1 and CDR2: SNHLY and FYNNEI. The CDR3 has 20 amino acids. The ends lost 8 bases at V and 0 bases at J; junction bases unmatched: 19. The CDR3 sequence is CASAIPRFERGPSGANVLTF. The CDR3 DNA is TGTGCCAGCGCAATACCCCGTTTTGAGCGGGGCCCCTCTGGGGCCAACGTCCTGACTTTC.

J is TRBJ2-1 and V is TRBV6-1; 9 bases agree with TRBD2. This CDR3 is built from 16 residues. Germline V gene data show CDR1 as MNHNS and CDR2 as SASEGT. V shed 2 bases, J shed 8 bases, and the junction held 10 bases outside the gene matches. CDR3: CASSEPSGRGGHEQFF. The CDR3 coding sequence is TGTGCCAGCAGTGAACCGTCTGGGCGGGGGGGCCATGAGCAGTTCTTC.

The chain recombines TRBV29-1 with TRBJ2-5; TRBD2 aligns across 9 bases. CDR1 and CDR2 (germline): SQVTM, ANQGSEA. V trimming: 7 bases; J trimming: 4 bases; junction bases outside the gene matches: 4. The CDR3 is 12 amino acids. Here the CDR3 DNA reads TGCAGCGGTAGCGGGGGCGCAGAGACCCAGTACTTC. This gives the protein CSGSGGAETQYF. The full variable domain, its missing parts supplied by reference TRBV29-1 and TRBJ2-5, is SAVISQKPSRDICQRGTSLTIQCQVDSQVTMMFWYRQQPGQSLTLIATANQGSEATYESGFVIDKFPISRPNLTFSTLTVSNMSPEDSSIYLCSGSGGAETQYFGPGTRLLVL.

J is TRBJ1-1 and V is TRBV5-1; TRBD1 matches 9 bases. CDR1 is SGHRS and CDR2 is YFSETQ in the germline V gene. The CDR3 contains 14 residues. V lost 4 bases to trimming and J lost 1 base; unmatched junction nucleotides: 2. CDR3 in amino acids: CASSRGQGNTEAFF. The CDR3 region has the DNA TGCGCCAGCAGCAGGGGACAGGGGAACACTGAAGCTTTCTTT.

V and J are TRBV25-1 and TRBJ1-3, with TRBD1 identical over 8 bases. V lost 5 bases and J lost 3; bases outside the gene matches: 6. CDR3 length: 15 residues. Germline lookup yields CDR1 MGHDK and CDR2 SYGVNS. CDR3 nucleotides: TGTGCCAGCAGTCCGTCAGGGGGCATTGGAAACACCATATATTTT. It is translated as CASSPSGGIGNTIYF. Supplemented by reference TRBV25-1 and TRBJ1-3, the full variable domain reads EADIYQTPRYLVIGTGKKITLECSQTMGHDKMYWYQQDPGMELHLIHYSYGVNSTEKGDLSSESTVSRIRTEHFPLTLESARPSHTSQYLCASSPSGGIGNTIYFGEGSWLTVV.

The chain recombines TRBV18 with TRBJ1-4; 9 nucleotides agree with TRBD1. CDR3 length equals 14 residues. V lost 1 base to trimming and J lost 6 bases; unmatched junction nucleotides: 0. Germline CDR1 KGHSH, CDR2 LQKENI. The CDR3: CASSPRQGDEKLFF. The CDR3, as DNA: TGTGCCAGCTCACCACGACAGGGGGATGAAAAACTGTTTTTT.

V is TRBV27 and J is TRBJ1-6; D perhaps matches TRBD1 (6 bases). The V gene lost 6 bases and the J gene lost 7 bases, with 13 bases spanning the gap. Per germline, CDR1 MNHEY and CDR2 SMNVEV (reference sequence). The CDR3 totals 14 residues. The CDR3 region has the DNA TGTGCCAGCAGAGGGGGGAGGGTGAATTCACCCCTCCACTTT. Its protein is CASRGGRVNSPLHF.

Concerning this clone itself: One end of the junction varies from germline; a read error may be responsible. The chain recombines TRBV7-2 with TRBJ1-6; D possibly corresponds to TRBD1 (6 bases). Germline V gene sequence: CDR1 SGHTA, CDR2 FQGNSA. The CDR3 consists of 16 residues. CDR3 protein: CASTLQGTDYNSPLHF. CDR3 in DNA: TGTGCCAGCACCTTACAGGGTACCGACTATAATTCACCCCTCCACTTT. The whole variable domain, remainder taken from reference TRBV7-2 and TRBJ1-6, is GAGVSQSPSNKVTEKGKDVELRCDPISGHTALYWYRQSLGQGLEFLIYFQGNSAPDKSGLPSDRFSAERTGGSVSTLTIQRTQQEDSAVYLCASTLQGTDYNSPLHFGNGTRLTVT.

V usage is TRBV7-2 and J usage is TRBJ1-1; D gene unclear. The V gene lost 2 bases and the J gene lost 1 base, with 5 bases spanning the gap. Germline-derived CDR1 and CDR2 are SGHTA and FQGNSA. CDR3 length: 13 amino acids. DNA for the CDR3: TGTGCCAGCAGCTTACAGTGGAACACTGAAGCTTTCTTT. Its protein is CASSLQWNTEAFF.

The chain joins TRBV27 to TRBJ1-6, with 8 bases matching TRBD1. V shed 5 bases and J 10 bases; nucleotides not matched to a gene: 10. The CDR3 runs 15 residues. CDR1 is MNHEY and CDR2 is SMNVEV in the germline V gene (reference sequence). The CDR3, as DNA: TGTGCCAGCAGTGCCCGGACAGGGTGGAGGTCACCCCTCCACTTT. Its protein product is CASSARTGWRSPLHF.

In its sample, this clone was seen once. The chain employs TRBV5-1 and TRBJ1-1; 10 bases are shared with TRBD1. The CDR3 has 15 residues. The germline V gene encodes CDR1 SGHRS and CDR2 YFSETQ. Trimming cost V 0 bases and J 4 bases; bases outside gene matches: 3. This CDR3 reads CASSLGQGARTEAFF. The CDR3 DNA sequence: TGCGCCAGCAGCTTGGGACAGGGGGCGCGCACTGAAGCTTTCTTT.

This clone was picked up one time. The chain links TRBV6-5 to TRBJ1-1; a weak D match, TRBD1 (6 bases). V lost 1 base, J lost 8 bases, and 14 bases lay in between. The CDR3 length is 14 residues. Germline V gene sequence: CDR1 MNHEY, CDR2 SVGAGI. CDR3 in amino acids: CASSYWNRQAEAFF. The CDR3 region has the DNA TGTGCCAGCAGTTACTGGAACCGACAGGCAGAAGCTTTCTTT.

This chain uses TRBV6-5 with TRBJ1-5, with 8 bases that match TRBD1. Unmatched junction bases numbered 7, after V lost 6 bases and J lost 6 bases. The CDR3 consists of 14 residues. Germline CDR1 and CDR2: MNHEY and SVGAGI. The DNA of the CDR3 is TGTGCCAGCAGAGGACAGGGCTCAAGTCAGCCCCAGCATTTT. Its protein product is CASRGQGSSQPQHF.

This clone has a single count. V usage is TRBV11-2 and J usage is TRBJ2-1, with 7 bases that match TRBD1. The CDR3 runs to 14 residues. Germline V gives CDR1 SGHAT, CDR2 FQNNGV. V shed 3 bases, J shed 6 bases, and the junction held 5 bases outside the gene matches. The CDR3 loop is CASSLWNRGNEQFF. Here the CDR3 DNA reads TGTGCCAGCAGCTTGTGGAACAGGGGCAATGAGCAGTTCTTC.

The rearrangement joins TRBV7-9 to TRBJ2-5; D remains unclear. V was shortened by 4 bases and J by 5 bases, with 5 bases between the two germline ends. The germline gives CDR1 SEHNR, CDR2 FQNEAQ (reference sequence). The CDR3 totals 11 residues. CDR3 residues: CASSSRETQYF. In DNA, the CDR3 is TGTGCCAGCAGCTCCCGGGAGACCCAGTACTTC.

The V call is TRBV2, the J call TRBJ1-4; D gene ambiguous. Germline V CDR1 and CDR2: SNHLY, FYNNEI. This CDR3 is 14 amino acids long. Trimming stripped 6 bases from V and 8 bases from J, with 16 bases between. The CDR3 reads CASRLFLRGEKLFF. CDR3 coding DNA: TGTGCCAGCAGGCTTTTCTTGCGGGGAGAAAAACTGTTTTTT.

The chain employs TRBV19 and TRBJ1-5, with 8 bases aligning to TRBD1. V shed 5 bases, J shed 5 bases, and the junction held 5 bases outside the gene matches. Germline CDR1 and CDR2: LNHDA and SQIVND (reference sequence). The CDR3 covers 14 residues. The CDR3 region is CASSRTGRHQPQHF. CDR3 bases: TGTGCCAGTAGTCGGACAGGGAGGCATCAGCCCCAGCATTTT. Full variable domain (remainder filled in from reference TRBV19 and TRBJ1-5): DGGITQSPKYLFRKEGQNVTLSCEQNLNHDAMYWYRQDPGQGLRLIYYSQIVNDFQKGDIAEGYSVSREKKESFPLTVTSAQKNPTAFYLCASSRTGRHQPQHFGDGTRLSIL.

This chain joins TRBV6-1 and TRBJ1-2; D is possibly TRBD1 (6 bases). Germline loops: CDR1 MNHNS, CDR2 SASEGT. Trimming shortened V by 5 bases and J by 2 bases, and 12 bases separated the two germline ends. The CDR3 contains 14 residues. CDR3 coding DNA: TGTGCCAGCAGTACCCCTGGGACAAACTATGGCTACACCTTC. Encoded protein: CASSTPGTNYGYTF.

This chain joins TRBV7-9 and TRBJ1-1; D uncertain. The V and J ends lost 3 bases and 1 base respectively, with 9 bases between them. CDR1 is SEHNR, CDR2 FQNEAQ, per germline (reference sequence). This CDR3 contains 14 residues. Here the CDR3 DNA reads TGTGCCAGCAGCTTCGCCACACAGAACACTGAAGCTTTCTTT. This encodes CASSFATQNTEAFF.

This rearrangement joins TRBV14 to TRBJ2-7; D possibly corresponds to TRBD1 (5 bases). Germline assignment: CDR1 SGHDN and CDR2 FVKESK. The CDR3 has 13 amino acids. With 4 bases removed from V and 4 bases from J, the gap between germline ends came to 11 bases. Here the CDR3 DNA reads TGTGCCAGCAGCCTATTTAGGGGTTACGAGCAGTACTTC. Protein: CASSLFRGYEQYF.

J is TRBJ1-5 and V is TRBV28; 10 bases line up with TRBD1. Germline-derived CDR1 and CDR2 are MDHEN and SYDVKM. The length of the CDR3 is 15 residues. V was clipped by 4 bases and J by 1 base; unmatched bases: 1. The CDR3 is CASSSGQGSNQPQHF. For the CDR3, the DNA is TGTGCCAGCAGTTCGGGACAGGGGAGCAATCAGCCCCAGCATTTT.